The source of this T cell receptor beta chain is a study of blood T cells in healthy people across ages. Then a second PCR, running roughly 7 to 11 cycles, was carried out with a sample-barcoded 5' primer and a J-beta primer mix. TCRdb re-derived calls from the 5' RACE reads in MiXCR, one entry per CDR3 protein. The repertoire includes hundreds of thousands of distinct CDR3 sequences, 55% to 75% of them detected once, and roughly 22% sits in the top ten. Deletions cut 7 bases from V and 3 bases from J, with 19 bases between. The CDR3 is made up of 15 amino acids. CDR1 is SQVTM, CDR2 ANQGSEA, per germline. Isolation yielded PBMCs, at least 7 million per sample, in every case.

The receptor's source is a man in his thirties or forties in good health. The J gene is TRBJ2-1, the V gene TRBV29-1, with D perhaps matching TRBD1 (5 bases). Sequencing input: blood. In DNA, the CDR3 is TGCAGCGCAAGATACAGGCTCCAAGGCTACAATGAGCAGTTCTTC. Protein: CSARYRLQGYNEQFF.